Listed here are 18 T cell receptor beta chains from one sample, sequenced in a study of molecular identifiers for immune sequencing clone quantification. MiXCR, run by TCRdb on the PCR reads, gives a single entry per CDR3 protein. Found here are some 320,000 distinct CDR3 sequences, roughly a quarter of them singletons; the top ten hold approximately 0.74%. The sequencing sample was made of naive CD8+ T cells from blood, with Jurkat cell RNA spiked in. Subset noted: FACS-sorted CD8+CD4-CCR7+CD45RA+ naive T cells. The receptor source for this set is a human donor in good health. Some libraries in this study had Jurkat cell RNA spiked in.

As to this clonotype: A much bigger clone sits one base away, suggesting this may be a read error. The chain joins TRBV6-2 or TRBV6-3 to TRBJ2-5; a weak D match, TRBD1 (5 bases). There are 12 residues in the CDR3. Germline V gene data show CDR1 as MNHEY and CDR2 as SVGEGT. The CDR3 region has the DNA TGTGCCAGCACCAGAGGACAAGAGCCCCAGTACTTC. Protein: CASTRGQEPQYF.

In its sample, this clonotype was seen many times. The genes are TRBV7-6 and TRBJ2-7; a possible D gene is TRBD1 (6 bases). Germline loops: CDR1 SGHVS, CDR2 FNYEAQ. This CDR3 spans 16 amino acids. V was shortened by 5 bases and J by 0 bases, with 17 bases between the two germline ends. CDR3 sequence: CASSPYPDSSSYEQYF. The CDR3 DNA follows: TGTGCCAGCAGCCCGTATCCGGACAGTTCCTCCTACGAGCAGTACTTC.

Ten or more counts support this clonotype. The V and J genes are TRBV29-1 and TRBJ1-2, with D hard to call. V gave up 5 bases and J gave up 3 bases, with 10 bases separating them. Germline V gene lookup returns CDR1 SQVTM and CDR2 ANQGSEA. CDR3 length: 12 residues. The CDR3 coding sequence is TGCAGCGTTATGGGTCTCCACTATGGCTACACCTTC. Its translation is CSVMGLHYGYTF. Drawing the rest from reference TRBV29-1 and TRBJ1-2, the complete variable domain is SAVISQKPSRDICQRGTSLTIQCQVDSQVTMMFWYRQQPGQSLTLIATANQGSEATYESGFVIDKFPISRPNLTFSTLTVSNMSPEDSSIYLCSVMGLHYGYTFGSGTRLTVV.

Many counts were recorded for this clonotype. V and J are TRBV9 and TRBJ2-7; weak D call: TRBD1 (6 bases). The V end lost 4 bases, the J end lost 2 bases, and 13 bases lay between the germline ends. CDR1 and CDR2 (germline): SGDLS, YYNGEE. CDR3 length equals 14 residues. The CDR3 DNA follows: TGTGCCAGCAGCCCTACGACAGGAGCCTACGAGCAGTACTTC. Translated: CASSPTTGAYEQYF.

The V call is TRBV10-2, the J call TRBJ2-1; a possible D gene is TRBD1 (6 bases). CDR3 size: 14 residues. Germline CDR1 and CDR2: WSHSY and SAAADI. V dropped 8 bases and J dropped 3 bases, with 14 bases sitting between them. CDR3 in amino acids: CASSQAGDYNEQFF. CDR3 nucleotide sequence: TGCGCCAGCTCCCAGGCAGGGGACTACAATGAGCAGTTCTTC.

Ten or more counts support this clonotype. V is TRBV7-2 and J is TRBJ1-4; D unclear. Trimming took 2 bases from V and 0 from J, leaving 10 bases between them. This CDR3 region has 16 residues. In germline, CDR1 is SGHTA, CDR2 FQGNSA. This CDR3 reads CASSLIHRATNEKLFF. The CDR3 bases are TGTGCCAGCAGCTTAATACACCGTGCAACTAATGAAAAACTGTTTTTT.

This chain links TRBV6-5 with TRBJ1-2; D gene uncertain. The CDR3 totals 14 residues. Germline-derived CDR1 and CDR2 are MNHEY and SVGAGI. Trimming cost V 2 bases and J 4 bases, with 11 bases left between them. DNA of the CDR3: TGTGCCAGCAGTTACGCCTCGACTGCCTATGGCTACACCTTC. Its protein product is CASSYASTAYGYTF.

This clonotype was seen a handful of times. The V and J genes are TRBV20-1 and TRBJ2-2; 8 bases fit TRBD2. The J segment lost 3 bases and the V segment lost 3 bases, leaving 6 bases of the junction unmatched. The CDR3 sequence is 15 residues long. CDR1 and CDR2 from the germline V gene are DFQATT and SNEGSKA (reference sequence). The DNA for the CDR3 is TGCAGTGCTAGGGGCCGCGGGGGGTACACCGGGGAGCTGTTTTTT. It translates to CSARGRGGYTGELFF.

Regarding this clonotype: This may come from a read error, since a much larger clone is one base off. This chain uses TRBV3-1 with TRBJ1-5; 8 positions match TRBD1. The V gene's germline CDR1 is LGHDT and CDR2 YNNKEL (reference sequence). Unmatched junction bases numbered 4, after V lost 6 bases and J lost 6 bases. The CDR3 extends over 13 amino acids. CDR3 coding DNA: TGTGCCAGCAGTCACGACAGGGGTCAGCCCCAGCATTTT. This gives the protein CASSHDRGQPQHF.

This clonotype was detected ten times or more. CDR3 protein: CASSQDGLASSTDTQYF. CDR3 bases: TGCGCCAGCAGCCAAGATGGCCTAGCGAGTAGCACAGATACGCAGTATTTT. The V call is TRBV4-1, the J call TRBJ2-3, with D perhaps matching TRBD2 (6 bases). The CDR3 spans 17 residues. Trimming took off 0 bases at V and 0 bases at J, with 13 bases between the two ends. The germline CDR1 and CDR2 sequences are MGHRA and YSYEKL.

This clonotype was detected many times. The chain has TRBV29-1 and TRBJ2-2; unclear D gene. The CDR3 is 12 residues long. Deletions cut 6 bases from V and 6 bases from J, with 11 bases between. Germline CDR1 is SQVTM and CDR2 is ANQGSEA. CDR3 sequence (DNA): TGCAGCGTCGCGGATCAGGCCGGGGAGCTGTTTTTT. Translated: CSVADQAGELFF.

About this clonotype: This may arise from a read error, as a much more abundant clone is one base away. The genes are TRBV20-1 and TRBJ2-7; no definite D call. CDR1 is DFQATT and CDR2 is SNEGSKA in the germline V gene (reference sequence). Trimming removed 5 bases at V and 4 bases at J, with 21 bases between. CDR3 size: 15 residues. CDR3 sequence reads: CSAPKIGPGVYEQYF. Written as DNA, the CDR3 is TGCAGTGCTCCAAAGATAGGCCCCGGCGTTTACGAGCAGTACTTC.

Regarding this clonotype: One base away lies a much larger clone, so this may be a sequencing read error. DNA of the CDR3: TGTGCCAGCGGTTTATCGGGGATTTATCAGCCCCAGCATTTT. It encodes CASGLSGIYQPQHF. The V and J genes are TRBV28 and TRBJ1-5; D gene unclear. There are 14 residues in the CDR3. CDR1 is MDHEN, CDR2 SYDVKM, per germline.

This clonotype is a singleton in its sample. This may arise from a read error, as a much more abundant clone is one base away. This CDR3 is CACSGLQGGEAFF. The CDR3 bases are TGTGCCTGCAGTGGTTTACAGGGAGGTGAAGCTTTCTTT. The rearrangement uses TRBV6-1 and TRBJ1-1, with D maybe TRBD1 (6 bases). The germline V gene has CDR1 MNHNS and CDR2 SASEGT. The CDR3 is 13 amino acids.

Of note for this clonotype: It may be a read error: a sequence one base away is much more abundant. Because it lacks the conserved phenylalanine or tryptophan at the end, this CDR3 is likely a read error. The genes are TRBV29-1 and TRBJ1-2; 10 bases align to TRBD1. The CDR3 sequence is 14 residues long. Germline assignment: CDR1 SQVTM and CDR2 ANQGSEA. Trimming at V came to 6 bases and at J to 4 bases, leaving 8 bases not matched to a gene. CDR3 protein: CSVVGQGISYGYTS. The CDR3, as DNA: TGCAGCGTGGTGGGACAGGGGATTAGCTATGGCTACACCTCC.

The rearrangement joins TRBV30 to TRBJ2-1; 7 bases align to TRBD1. The CDR3 is made up of 13 amino acids. Trimming at V came to 3 bases and at J to 4 bases, leaving 3 bases not matched to a gene. CDR1 is GTSNPN, CDR2 SVGIG, per germline (reference sequence). CDR3 in amino acids: CAWRPGGYNEQFF. The CDR3 DNA follows: TGTGCCTGGAGGCCAGGGGGTTACAATGAGCAGTTCTTC.

V usage is TRBV5-4 and J usage is TRBJ1-1; possibly TRBD1 for D (6 bases). The CDR3 runs to 15 residues. Germline V gene sequence: CDR1 SGHNT, CDR2 YYREEE (reference sequence). V lost 2 bases, J lost 7 bases, and 18 bases lay in between. The chain's CDR3 is CASSFGGQGLGEAFF. In DNA, the CDR3 is TGTGCCAGCAGCTTTGGAGGTCAGGGGTTGGGTGAAGCTTTCTTT.

This clonotype turned up a few times. V usage is TRBV7-9 and J usage is TRBJ1-2; no clear D. The CDR3 runs 15 residues. Germline-derived CDR1 and CDR2 are SEHNR and FQNEAQ (reference sequence). V dropped 3 bases and J dropped 3 bases, with 14 bases sitting between them. CDR3 DNA sequence: TGTGCCAGCAGCTTGGGAACAGTAATGGACTATGGCTACACCTTC. It specifies CASSLGTVMDYGYTF. Combining the CDR3 with reference TRBV7-9 and TRBJ1-2 gives the whole variable domain DTGVSQNPRHKITKRGQNVTFRCDPISEHNRLYWYRQTLGQGPEFLTYFQNEAQLEKSRLLSDRFSAERPKGSFSTLEIQRTEQGDSAMYLCASSLGTVMDYGYTFGSGTRLTVV.